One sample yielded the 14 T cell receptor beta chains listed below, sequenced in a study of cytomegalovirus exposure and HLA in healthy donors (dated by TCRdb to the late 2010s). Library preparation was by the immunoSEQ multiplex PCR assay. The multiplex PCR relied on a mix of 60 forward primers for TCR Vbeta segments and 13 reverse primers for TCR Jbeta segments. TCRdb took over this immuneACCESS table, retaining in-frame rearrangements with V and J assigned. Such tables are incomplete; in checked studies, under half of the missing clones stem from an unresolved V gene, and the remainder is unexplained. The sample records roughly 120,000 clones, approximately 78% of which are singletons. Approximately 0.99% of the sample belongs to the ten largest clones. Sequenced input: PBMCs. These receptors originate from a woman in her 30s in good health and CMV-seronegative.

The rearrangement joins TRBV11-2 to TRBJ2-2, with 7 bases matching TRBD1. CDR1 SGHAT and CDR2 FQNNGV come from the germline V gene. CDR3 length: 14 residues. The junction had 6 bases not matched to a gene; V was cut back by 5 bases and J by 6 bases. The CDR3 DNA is TGTGCCAGCAGCGTATACAGGGGTGCCGGGGAGCTGTTTTTT. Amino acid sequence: CASSVYRGAGELFF.

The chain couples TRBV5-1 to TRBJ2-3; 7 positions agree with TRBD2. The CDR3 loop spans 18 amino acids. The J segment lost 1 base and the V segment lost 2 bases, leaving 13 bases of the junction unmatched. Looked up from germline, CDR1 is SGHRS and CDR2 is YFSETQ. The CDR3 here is CASSFLSLGAGGTDTQYF. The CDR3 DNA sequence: TGCGCCAGCAGCTTTTTGTCCCTCGGGGCGGGGGGCACAGATACGCAGTATTTT.

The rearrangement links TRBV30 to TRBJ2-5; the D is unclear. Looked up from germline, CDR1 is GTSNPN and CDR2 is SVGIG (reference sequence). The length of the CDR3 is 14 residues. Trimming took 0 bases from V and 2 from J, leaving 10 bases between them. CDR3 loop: CAWSVLARQETQYF. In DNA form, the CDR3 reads TGTGCCTGGAGTGTCTTGGCCAGGCAAGAGACCCAGTACTTC. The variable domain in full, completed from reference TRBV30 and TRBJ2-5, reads SQTIHQWPATLVQPVGSPLSLECTVEGTSNPNLYWYRQAAGRGLQLLFYSVGIGQISSEVPQNLSASRPQDRQFILSSKKLLLSDSGFYLCAWSVLARQETQYFGPGTRLLVL.

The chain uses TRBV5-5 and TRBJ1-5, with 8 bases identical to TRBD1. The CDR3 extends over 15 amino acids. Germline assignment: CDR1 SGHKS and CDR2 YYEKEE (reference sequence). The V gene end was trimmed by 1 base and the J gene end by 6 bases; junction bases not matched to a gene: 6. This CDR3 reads CASSLYRGISQPQHF. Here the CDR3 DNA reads TGTGCCAGCAGCTTGTACAGGGGGATTAGTCAGCCCCAGCATTTT.

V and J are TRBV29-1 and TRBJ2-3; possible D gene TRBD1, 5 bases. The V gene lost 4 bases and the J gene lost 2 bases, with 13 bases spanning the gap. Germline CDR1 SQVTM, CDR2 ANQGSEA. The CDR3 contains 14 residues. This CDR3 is CSVGPPQATDTQYF. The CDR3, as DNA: TGCAGCGTTGGTCCCCCACAGGCCACAGATACGCAGTATTTT.

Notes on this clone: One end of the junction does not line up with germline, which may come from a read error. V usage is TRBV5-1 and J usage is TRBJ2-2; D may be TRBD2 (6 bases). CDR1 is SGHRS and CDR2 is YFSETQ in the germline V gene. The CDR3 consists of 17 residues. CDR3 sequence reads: CASSLAVGTLNAGELFF. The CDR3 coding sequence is TGCGCCAGCAGCTTGGCAGTCGGGACTTTGAACGCCGGGGAGCTGTTTTTT. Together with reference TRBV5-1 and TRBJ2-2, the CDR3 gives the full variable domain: KAGVTQTPRYLIKTRGQQVTLSCSPISGHRSVSWYQQTPGQGLQFLFEYFSETQRNKGNFPGRFSGRQFSNSRSEMNVSTLELGDSALYLCASSLAVGTLNAGELFFGEGSRLTVL.

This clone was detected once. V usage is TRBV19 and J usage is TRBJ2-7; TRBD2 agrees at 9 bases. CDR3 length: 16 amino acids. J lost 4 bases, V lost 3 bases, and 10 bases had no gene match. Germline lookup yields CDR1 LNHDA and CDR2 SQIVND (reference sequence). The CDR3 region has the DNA TGTGCCAGTAGTATCCCCTCTAGCGGGATCTCGTACGAGCAGTACTTC. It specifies CASSIPSSGISYEQYF.

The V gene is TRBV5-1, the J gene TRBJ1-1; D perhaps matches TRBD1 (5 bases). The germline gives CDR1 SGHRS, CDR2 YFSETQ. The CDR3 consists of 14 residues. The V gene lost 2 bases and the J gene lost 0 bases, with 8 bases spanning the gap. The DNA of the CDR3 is TGCGCCAGCAGCTTACAGGTCCTGAACACTGAAGCTTTCTTT. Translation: CASSLQVLNTEAFF.

CDR3 coding DNA: TGTGCCAGCAGTTTGACTAGCGGGGCAGATACGCAGTATTTT. This gives the protein CASSLTSGADTQYF. The chain combines TRBV6-6 with TRBJ2-3; the match to TRBD2 covers 11 bases. The CDR3 loop spans 14 amino acids. Germline-derived CDR1 and CDR2 are MNHNY and SVGAGI (reference sequence). Unmatched junction bases numbered 1, after V lost 4 bases and J lost 4 bases.

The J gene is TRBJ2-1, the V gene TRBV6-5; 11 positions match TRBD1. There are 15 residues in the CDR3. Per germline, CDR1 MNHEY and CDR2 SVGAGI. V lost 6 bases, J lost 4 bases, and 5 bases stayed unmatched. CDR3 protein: CASRVDRGPYNEQFF. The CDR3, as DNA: TGTGCCAGCAGAGTGGACAGGGGGCCATACAATGAGCAGTTCTTC.

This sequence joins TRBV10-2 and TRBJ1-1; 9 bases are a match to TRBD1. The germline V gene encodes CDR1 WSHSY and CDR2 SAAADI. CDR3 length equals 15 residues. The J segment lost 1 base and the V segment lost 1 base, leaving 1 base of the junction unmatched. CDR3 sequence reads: CASSEWGQGNTEAFF. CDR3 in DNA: TGCGCCAGCAGTGAGTGGGGACAGGGGAACACTGAAGCTTTCTTT.

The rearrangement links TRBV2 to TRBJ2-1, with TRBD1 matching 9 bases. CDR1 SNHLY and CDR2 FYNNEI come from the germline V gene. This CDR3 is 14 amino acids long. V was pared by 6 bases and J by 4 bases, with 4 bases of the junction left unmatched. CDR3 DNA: TGTGCCAGCAGGACAGACAGGGGGTACAATGAGCAGTTCTTC. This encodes CASRTDRGYNEQFF.

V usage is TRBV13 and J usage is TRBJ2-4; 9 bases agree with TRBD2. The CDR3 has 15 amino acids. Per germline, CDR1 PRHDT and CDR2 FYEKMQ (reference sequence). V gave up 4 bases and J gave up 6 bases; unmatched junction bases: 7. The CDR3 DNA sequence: TGTGCCAGCAGCTCCAGCGGGAGGTTCGGAAACATTCAGTACTTC. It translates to CASSSSGRFGNIQYF.

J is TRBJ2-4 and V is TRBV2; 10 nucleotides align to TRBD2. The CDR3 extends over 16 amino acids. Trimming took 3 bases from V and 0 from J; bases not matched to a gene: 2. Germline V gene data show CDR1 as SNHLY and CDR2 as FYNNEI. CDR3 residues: CASSERTSGAKNIQYF. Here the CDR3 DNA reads TGTGCCAGCAGTGAGAGGACTAGCGGAGCCAAAAACATTCAGTACTTC.